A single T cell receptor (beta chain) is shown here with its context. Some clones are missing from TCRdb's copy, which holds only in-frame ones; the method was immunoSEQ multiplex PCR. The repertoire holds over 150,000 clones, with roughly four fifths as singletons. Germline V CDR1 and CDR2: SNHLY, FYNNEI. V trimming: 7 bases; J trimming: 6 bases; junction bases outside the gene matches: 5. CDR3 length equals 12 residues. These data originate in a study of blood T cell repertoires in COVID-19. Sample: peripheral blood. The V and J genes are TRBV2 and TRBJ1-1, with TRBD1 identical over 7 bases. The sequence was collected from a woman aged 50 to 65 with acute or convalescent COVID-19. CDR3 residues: CASTQTGSEAFF. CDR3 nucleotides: TGTGCCAGCACCCAGACAGGGTCTGAAGCTTTCTTT. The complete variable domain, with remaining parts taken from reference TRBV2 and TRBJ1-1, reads EPEVTQTPSHQVTQMGQEVILRCVPISNHLYFYWYRQILGQKVEFLVSFYNNEISEKSEIFDDQFSVERPDGSNFTLKIRSTKLEDSAMYFCASTQTGSEAFFGQGTRLTVV.